Described below is a single T cell receptor (beta chain) sequence and its context. Antigen: not known. A read error may produce the germline difference seen at one junction end. The entirety of the isolated RNA underwent reverse transcription, so expressed TCRB transcripts were sequenced. Here immunoSEQ multiplex PCR was the method, and the copy in TCRdb shows in-frame clones only, minus some. The sample yields approximately 150,000 clones, over 55% seen once. This entry is derived from a study of beta chain features in type 1 diabetes. On the study more broadly: Across the samples, roughly 98,000,000 sorted cells were examined in total.

Study-level points and caveats: Across patients, naive, central memory and Treg TCRB repertoires exhibited apparently greater similarity than was observed across healthy donors. Type 1 diabetes patients had moderately but significantly shorter TCRB CDR3s in all four CD4+ subsets.

CDR3 length: 13 amino acids. Germline V gives CDR1 SQVTM, CDR2 ANQGSEA. V and J are TRBV29-1 and TRBJ1-4, with D tentatively TRBD1 (5 bases). The sequence was obtained from a man aged 25 to 45 with type 1 diabetes. Sequenced sample: naive CD4+ T cells from blood. The CDR3 nucleotides read TGCAGCGTCGAAGACAGTTTTAATGAAAAACTGTTTTTT. This gives the protein CSVEDSFNEKLFF.